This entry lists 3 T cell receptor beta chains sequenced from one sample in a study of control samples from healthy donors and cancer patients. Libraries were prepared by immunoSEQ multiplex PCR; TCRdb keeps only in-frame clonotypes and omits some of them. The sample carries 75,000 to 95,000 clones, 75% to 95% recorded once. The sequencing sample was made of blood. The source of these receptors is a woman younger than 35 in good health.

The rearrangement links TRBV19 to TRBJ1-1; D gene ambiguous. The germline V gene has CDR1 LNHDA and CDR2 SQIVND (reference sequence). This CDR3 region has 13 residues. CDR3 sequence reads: CGSSESGTLEAFF. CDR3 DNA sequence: TGTGGCTCCTCGGAATCGGGAACACTGGAAGCTTTCTTT.

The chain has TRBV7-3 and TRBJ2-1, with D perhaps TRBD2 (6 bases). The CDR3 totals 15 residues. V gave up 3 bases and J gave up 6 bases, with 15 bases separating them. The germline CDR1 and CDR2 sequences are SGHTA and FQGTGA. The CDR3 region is CASSFFGGIVNEQFF. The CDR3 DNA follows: TGTGCCAGCAGCTTCTTTGGGGGGATCGTCAATGAGCAGTTCTTC.

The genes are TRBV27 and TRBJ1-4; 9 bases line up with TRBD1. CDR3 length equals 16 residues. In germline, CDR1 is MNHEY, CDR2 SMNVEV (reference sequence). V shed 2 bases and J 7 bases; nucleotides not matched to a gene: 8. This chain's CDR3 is CASSLGTGNAREKLFF. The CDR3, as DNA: TGTGCCAGCAGTTTAGGGACAGGGAATGCTCGTGAAAAACTGTTTTTT. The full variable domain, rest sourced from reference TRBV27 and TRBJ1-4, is EAQVTQNPRYLITVTGKKLTVTCSQNMNHEYMSWYRQDPGLGLRQIYYSMNVEVTDKGDVPEGYKVSRKEKRNFPLILESPSPNQTSLYFCASSLGTGNAREKLFFGSGTQLSVL.